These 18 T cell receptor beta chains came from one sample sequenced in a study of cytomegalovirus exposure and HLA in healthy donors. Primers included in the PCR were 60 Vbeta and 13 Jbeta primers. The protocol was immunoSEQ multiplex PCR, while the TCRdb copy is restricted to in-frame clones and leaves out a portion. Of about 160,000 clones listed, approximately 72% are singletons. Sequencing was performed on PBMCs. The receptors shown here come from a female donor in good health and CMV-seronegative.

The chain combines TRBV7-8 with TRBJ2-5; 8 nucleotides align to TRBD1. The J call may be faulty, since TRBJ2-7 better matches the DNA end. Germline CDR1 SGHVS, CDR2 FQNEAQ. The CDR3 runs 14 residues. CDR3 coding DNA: TGTGCCAGCAGCTTAAGGGACAGGACCTACGAGCAGTACTTC. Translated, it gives CASSLRDRTYEQYF.

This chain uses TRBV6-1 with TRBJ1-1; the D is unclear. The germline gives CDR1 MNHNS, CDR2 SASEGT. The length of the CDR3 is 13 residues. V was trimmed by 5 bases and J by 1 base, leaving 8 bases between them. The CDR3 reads CASSIQWNTEAFF. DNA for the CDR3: TGTGCCAGCAGTATCCAGTGGAACACTGAAGCTTTCTTT.

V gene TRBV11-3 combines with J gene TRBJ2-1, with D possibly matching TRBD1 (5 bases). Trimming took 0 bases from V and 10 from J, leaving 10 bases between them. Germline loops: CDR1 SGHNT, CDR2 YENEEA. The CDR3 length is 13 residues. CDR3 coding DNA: TGTGCCAGCAGCTTAGATTGGGCAGGGGAGCAGTTCTTC. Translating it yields CASSLDWAGEQFF. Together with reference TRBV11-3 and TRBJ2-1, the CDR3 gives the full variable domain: EAGVVQSPRYKIIEKKQPVAFWCNPISGHNTLYWYLQNLGQGPELLIRYENEEAVDDSQLPKDRFSAERLKGVDSTLKIQPAELGDSAVYLCASSLDWAGEQFFGPGTRLTVL.

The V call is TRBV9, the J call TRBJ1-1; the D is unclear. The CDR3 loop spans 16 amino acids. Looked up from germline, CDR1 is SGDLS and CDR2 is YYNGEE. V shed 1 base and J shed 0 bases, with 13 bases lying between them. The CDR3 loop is CASSVTSIPLNTEAFF. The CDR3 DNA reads TGTGCCAGCAGCGTAACTAGCATACCTTTGAACACTGAAGCTTTCTTT.

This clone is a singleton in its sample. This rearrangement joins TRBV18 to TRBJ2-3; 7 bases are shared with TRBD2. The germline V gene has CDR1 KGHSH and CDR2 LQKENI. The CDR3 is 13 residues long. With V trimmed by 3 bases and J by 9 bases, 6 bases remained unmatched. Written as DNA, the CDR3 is TGTGCCAGCTCACCCCCTAGCGGATTCACGCAGTATTTT. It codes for CASSPPSGFTQYF.

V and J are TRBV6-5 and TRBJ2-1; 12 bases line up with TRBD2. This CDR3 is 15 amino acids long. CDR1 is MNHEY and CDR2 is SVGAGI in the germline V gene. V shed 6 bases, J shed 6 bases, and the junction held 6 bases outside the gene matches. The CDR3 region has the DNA TGTGCCAGCAGCCGTCTAGCGGGAGGGATCAATGAGCAGTTCTTC. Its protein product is CASSRLAGGINEQFF.

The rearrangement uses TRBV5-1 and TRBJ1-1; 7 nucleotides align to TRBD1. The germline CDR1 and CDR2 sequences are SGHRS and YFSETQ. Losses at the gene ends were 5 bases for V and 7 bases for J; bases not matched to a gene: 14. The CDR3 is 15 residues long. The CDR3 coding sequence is TGCGCCAGCAGGCTCACAGGGGCGGGTTGGAATGAAGCTTTCTTT. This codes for CASRLTGAGWNEAFF.

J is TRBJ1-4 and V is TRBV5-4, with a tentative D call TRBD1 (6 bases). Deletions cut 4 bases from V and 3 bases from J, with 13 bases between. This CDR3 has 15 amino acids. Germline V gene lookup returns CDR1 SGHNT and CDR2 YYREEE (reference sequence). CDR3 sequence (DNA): TGTGCCAGCAGCCCCCAGGGGACGTCTAATGAAAAACTGTTTTTT. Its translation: CASSPQGTSNEKLFF.

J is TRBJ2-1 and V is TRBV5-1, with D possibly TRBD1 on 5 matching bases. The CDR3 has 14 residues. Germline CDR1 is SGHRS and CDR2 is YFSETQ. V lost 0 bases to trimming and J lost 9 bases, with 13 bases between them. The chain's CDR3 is CASSLGGWGSEQFF. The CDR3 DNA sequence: TGCGCCAGCAGCTTGGGAGGTTGGGGCAGTGAGCAGTTCTTC.

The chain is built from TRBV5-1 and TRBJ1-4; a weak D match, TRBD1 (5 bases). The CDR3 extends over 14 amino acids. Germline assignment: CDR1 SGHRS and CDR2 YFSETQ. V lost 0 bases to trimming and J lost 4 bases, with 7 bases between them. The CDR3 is CASSLDRINEKLFF. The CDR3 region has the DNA TGCGCCAGCAGCTTGGACAGGATTAATGAAAAACTGTTTTTT.

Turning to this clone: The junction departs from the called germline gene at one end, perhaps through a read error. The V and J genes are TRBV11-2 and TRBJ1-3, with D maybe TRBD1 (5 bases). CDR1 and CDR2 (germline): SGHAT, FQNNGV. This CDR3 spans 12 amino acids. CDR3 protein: CASSRSGGGPLF. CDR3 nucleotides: TGTGCCAGCAGCCGCTCGGGGGGGGGTCCGCTTTTT.

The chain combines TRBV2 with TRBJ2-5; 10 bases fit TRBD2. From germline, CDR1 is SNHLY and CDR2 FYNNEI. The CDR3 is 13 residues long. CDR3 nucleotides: TGTGACTCTAGCGGGAGAGATCAAGAGACCCAGTACTTC. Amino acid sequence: CDSSGRDQETQYF.

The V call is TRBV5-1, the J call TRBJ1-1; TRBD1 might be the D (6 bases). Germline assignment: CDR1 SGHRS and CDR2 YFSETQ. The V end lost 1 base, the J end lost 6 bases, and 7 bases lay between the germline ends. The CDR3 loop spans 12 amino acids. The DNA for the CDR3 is TGCGCCAGCAGCTTGACAGGGTCTGAAGCTTTCTTT. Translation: CASSLTGSEAFF.

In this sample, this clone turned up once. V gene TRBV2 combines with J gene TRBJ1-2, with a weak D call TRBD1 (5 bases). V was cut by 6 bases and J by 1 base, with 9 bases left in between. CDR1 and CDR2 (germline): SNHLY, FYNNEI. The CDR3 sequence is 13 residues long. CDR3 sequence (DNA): TGTGCCAGCAGAGGGGACTATAACTATGGCTACACCTTC. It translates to CASRGDYNYGYTF.

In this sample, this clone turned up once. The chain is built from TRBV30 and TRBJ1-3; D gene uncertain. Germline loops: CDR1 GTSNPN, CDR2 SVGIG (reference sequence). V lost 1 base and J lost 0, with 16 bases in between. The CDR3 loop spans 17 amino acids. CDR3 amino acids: CAWSGREVLLSGNTIYF. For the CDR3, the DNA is TGTGCCTGGAGTGGGAGGGAGGTTCTGCTCTCTGGAAACACCATATATTTT. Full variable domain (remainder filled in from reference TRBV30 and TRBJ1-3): SQTIHQWPATLVQPVGSPLSLECTVEGTSNPNLYWYRQAAGRGLQLLFYSVGIGQISSEVPQNLSASRPQDRQFILSSKKLLLSDSGFYLCAWSGREVLLSGNTIYFGEGSWLTVV.

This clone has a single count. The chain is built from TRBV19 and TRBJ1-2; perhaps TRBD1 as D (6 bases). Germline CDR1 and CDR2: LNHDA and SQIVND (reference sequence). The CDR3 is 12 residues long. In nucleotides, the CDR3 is TGTGCGGCGGCAGGGGAACTCTATGGCTACACCTTC. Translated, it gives CAAAGELYGYTF.

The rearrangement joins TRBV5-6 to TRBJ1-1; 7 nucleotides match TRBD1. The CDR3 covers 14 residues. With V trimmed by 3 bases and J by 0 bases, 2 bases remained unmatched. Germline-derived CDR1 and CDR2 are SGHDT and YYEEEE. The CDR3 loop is CASSWDSLNTEAFF. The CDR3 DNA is TGTGCCAGCAGCTGGGACAGTCTGAACACTGAAGCTTTCTTT.

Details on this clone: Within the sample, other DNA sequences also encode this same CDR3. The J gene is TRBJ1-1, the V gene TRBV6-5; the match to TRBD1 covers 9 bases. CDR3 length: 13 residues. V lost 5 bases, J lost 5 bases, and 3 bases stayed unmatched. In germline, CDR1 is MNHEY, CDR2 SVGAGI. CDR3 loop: CASSADRGTEAFF. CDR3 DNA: TGTGCCAGCAGTGCGGACAGGGGAACTGAAGCTTTCTTT.